This passage covers 5 T cell receptor beta chains from one sample sequenced in a study of beta chain features in type 1 diabetes (dated by TCRdb to the late 2010s). Preparation of the library involved the immunoSEQ multiplex PCR assay. The entire isolated RNA was reverse transcribed using the High Capacity cDNA Reverse Transcription Kit, and thus expressed TCRB transcripts were sequenced. TCRdb obtained this table from immuneACCESS and retained in-frame rearrangements with V and J assigned. These tables miss some clones; where compared with another copy, unresolved V genes account for less than half of the shortfall, and the remainder is unexplained. Within this sample are 300,000 to 400,000 clones, with roughly 11% of them counted one time only. Clones ranked in the top ten supply 0.015% of the sample. Material for sequencing was naive CD4+ T cells from blood. Per the publication, the cell subset or site label means: true naive CD4+ T cells. These receptor sequences come from a woman aged 25 to 45 in good health.

The table lists this clone with a few counts. This sequence joins TRBV7-6 and TRBJ2-3, with unresolved D. The germline V gene encodes CDR1 SGHVS and CDR2 FNYEAQ. Between the trimmed V and J ends, which lost 5 bases and 1 base, there was a span of 13 bases. The CDR3 extends over 15 amino acids. CDR3 coding DNA: TGTGCCAGCAGCCACTCGCTCACAGGCACAGATACGCAGTATTTT. Amino acids: CASSHSLTGTDTQYF.

This clone was detected a few times. The chain couples TRBV6-5 to TRBJ1-1; maybe TRBD1 (6 bases). CDR1 is MNHEY and CDR2 is SVGAGI in the germline V gene. This CDR3 comprises 13 residues. Deletions cut 5 bases from V and 7 bases from J, with 14 bases between. The CDR3 coding sequence is TGTGCCAGCAGTGAAGCTGTGGACAGTGAAGCTTTCTTT. Residues: CASSEAVDSEAFF.

The chain is built from TRBV11-3 and TRBJ2-5; the D is unclear. Germline CDR1 SGHNT, CDR2 YENEEA. V lost 6 bases to trimming and J lost 2 bases, with 7 bases between them. The CDR3 length is 12 residues. The CDR3 protein is CASSSSQETQYF. CDR3 coding DNA: TGTGCCAGCAGTTCGAGTCAAGAGACCCAGTACTTC.

This clone occurred a few times. The gene calls are TRBV14 and TRBJ2-7; D gene ambiguous. The V end was cut by 1 base, the J end by 2 bases, with 9 bases between. The germline CDR1 and CDR2 sequences are SGHDN and FVKESK. The CDR3 consists of 14 residues. Here the CDR3 reads CASSQGLRPYEQYF. CDR3 in DNA: TGTGCCAGCAGCCAAGGTCTGCGGCCCTACGAGCAGTACTTC.

The chain combines TRBV6-6 with TRBJ2-1; 9 bases agree with TRBD2. Germline values: CDR1 MNHNY, CDR2 SVGAGI (reference sequence). Unmatched junction bases numbered 2, after V lost 2 bases and J lost 9 bases. The CDR3 runs to 13 residues. CDR3 protein: CASSYRAGGEQFF. The CDR3 DNA reads TGTGCCAGCAGTTACAGAGCGGGAGGTGAGCAGTTCTTC.